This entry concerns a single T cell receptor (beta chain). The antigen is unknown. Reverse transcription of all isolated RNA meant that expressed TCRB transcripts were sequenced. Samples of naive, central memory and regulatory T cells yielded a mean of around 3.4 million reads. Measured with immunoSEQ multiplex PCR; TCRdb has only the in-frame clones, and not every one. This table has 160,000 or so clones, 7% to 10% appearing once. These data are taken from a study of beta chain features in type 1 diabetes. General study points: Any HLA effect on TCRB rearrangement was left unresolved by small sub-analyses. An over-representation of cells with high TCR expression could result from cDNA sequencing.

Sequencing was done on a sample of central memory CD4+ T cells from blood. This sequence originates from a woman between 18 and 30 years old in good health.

The CDR3 DNA sequence: TGTGCCAGCAGTGGCGAGAAAGAGACCCAGTACTTC. Its protein product is CASSGEKETQYF. The J gene is TRBJ2-5, the V gene TRBV2, with D hard to call. Trimming removed 4 bases at V and 3 bases at J, with 6 bases between. From germline, CDR1 is SNHLY and CDR2 FYNNEI. The CDR3 length is 12 residues. Combining the CDR3 with reference TRBV2 and TRBJ2-5 gives the whole variable domain EPEVTQTPSHQVTQMGQEVILRCVPISNHLYFYWYRQILGQKVEFLVSFYNNEISEKSEIFDDQFSVERPDGSNFTLKIRSTKLEDSAMYFCASSGEKETQYFGPGTRLLVL.